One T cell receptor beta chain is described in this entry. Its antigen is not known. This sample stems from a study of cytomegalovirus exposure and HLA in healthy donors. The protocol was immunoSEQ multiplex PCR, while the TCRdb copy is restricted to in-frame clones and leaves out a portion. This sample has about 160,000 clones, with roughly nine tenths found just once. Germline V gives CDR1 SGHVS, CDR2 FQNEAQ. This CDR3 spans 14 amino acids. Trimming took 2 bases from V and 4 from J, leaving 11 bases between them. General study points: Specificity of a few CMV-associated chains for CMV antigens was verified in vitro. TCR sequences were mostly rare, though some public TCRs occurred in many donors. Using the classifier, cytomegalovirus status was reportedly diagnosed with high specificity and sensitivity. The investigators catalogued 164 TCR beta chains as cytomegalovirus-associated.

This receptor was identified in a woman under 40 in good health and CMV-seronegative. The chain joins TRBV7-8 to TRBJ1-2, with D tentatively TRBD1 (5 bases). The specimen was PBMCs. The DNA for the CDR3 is TGTGCCAGCAGCTTACAGGAAAGGGGCTATGGCTACACCTTC. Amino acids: CASSLQERGYGYTF.